A selection of T cell receptor beta chains follows, all from one sample in a study of CD8+ T cells in alopecia areata. Method: immunoSEQ multiplex PCR; TCRdb's copy keeps in-frame clones and lacks some. The repertoire holds 150,000 or so clones, with around 87% as singletons. The source was CD8+ T cells sorted from blood, collected at week 0. The origin of the receptors is a human donor with alopecia areata. The CDR3 runs from the conserved cysteine through the conserved F or W. Fields, in order: clone size, D gene, V gene, J gene, CDR3 protein, CDR3 DNA. The D gene is left open where the match is weak. For some rows the clone size is stated as once, few or many, or as a class when expanded; others skip it.

size: -
D: TRBD2
V: TRBV18
J: TRBJ2-5
CDR3: CASSLTGLAEETQYF
DNA: TGTGCCAGCTCACTCACCGGACTAGCGGAAGAGACCCAGTACTTC

size: -
D: -
V: TRBV27
J: TRBJ2-7
CDR3: CASSLSSPEAYEQYF
DNA: TGTGCCAGCAGTTTATCGTCCCCGGAGGCCTACGAGCAGTACTTC

size: once
D: TRBD1
V: TRBV5-4
J: TRBJ1-2
CDR3: CASSFGTGLNGYTF
DNA: TGTGCCAGCAGCTTTGGGACAGGGTTGAATGGCTACACCTTC

size: few
D: TRBD2
V: TRBV7-8
J: TRBJ2-5
CDR3: CASSLDAGGGILDETQYF
DNA: TGTGCCAGCAGCTTAGATGCGGGGGGCGGGATTCTTGACGAGACCCAGTACTTC

size: -
D: -
V: TRBV9
J: TRBJ2-6
CDR3: CASSVGTTTSGANVLTF
DNA: TGTGCCAGCAGCGTAGGGACAACAACCTCTGGGGCCAACGTCCTGACTTTC

size: -
D: TRBD2
V: TRBV7-9
J: TRBJ2-7
CDR3: CASSSSSGYEQYF
DNA: TGTGCCAGCAGCTCCTCTAGCGGCTACGAGCAGTACTTC

size: -
D: -
V: TRBV7-9
J: TRBJ2-5
CDR3: CASSGPAGHQETQYF
DNA: TGTGCCAGCAGCGGCCCAGCAGGGCACCAAGAGACCCAGTACTTC

size: -
D: TRBD1
V: TRBV18
J: TRBJ2-1
CDR3: CASSPYRGENEQFF
DNA: TGTGCCAGCTCACCTTACAGGGGTGAGAATGAGCAGTTCTTC

size: -
D: -
V: TRBV14
J: TRBJ2-1
CDR3: CASSQRLGYNEQFF
DNA: TGTGCCAGCAGCCAGAGACTGGGCTACAATGAGCAGTTCTTC

size: -
D: TRBD1
V: TRBV29-1
J: TRBJ2-6
CDR3: CSVTLTQGSGANVLTF
DNA: TGCAGCGTAACTCTAACACAGGGGTCTGGGGCCAACGTCCTGACTTTC

size: -
D: TRBD1
V: TRBV19
J: TRBJ2-3
CDR3: CASAWAGGKYTQYF
DNA: TGTGCCAGTGCGTGGGCAGGGGGAAAGTACACGCAGTATTTT

size: -
D: -
V: TRBV29-1
J: TRBJ2-7
CDR3: CSVEWPGSSYEQYF
DNA: TGCAGCGTTGAATGGCCAGGTAGTTCCTACGAGCAGTACTTC

size: -
D: -
V: TRBV7-9
J: TRBJ2-1
CDR3: CASSEGQPNEQFF
DNA: TGTGCCAGCAGCGAAGGCCAGCCCAATGAGCAGTTCTTC

size: once
D: -
V: TRBV5-4
J: TRBJ1-6
CDR3: CASSTPGALNSPLHF
DNA: TGTGCCAGCAGCACACCGGGAGCGCTCAATTCACCCCTCCACTTT

size: few
D: -
V: TRBV30
J: TRBJ2-7
CDR3: CAWSINSGKEQYF
DNA: TGTGCCTGGAGTATCAATTCAGGGAAGGAGCAGTACTTC

size: -
D: TRBD2
V: TRBV5-1
J: TRBJ2-2
CDR3: CASSLFGEGSNTGELFF
DNA: TGCGCCAGCAGCTTGTTCGGGGAGGGATCGAACACCGGGGAGCTGTTTTTT

size: -
D: TRBD2
V: TRBV27
J: TRBJ2-7
CDR3: CASRGLGRSYEQYF
DNA: TGTGCCAGCAGGGGACTAGGTCGATCTTACGAGCAGTACTTC

size: -
D: TRBD1
V: TRBV29-1
J: TRBJ2-1
CDR3: CSVPIQGDYNEQFF
DNA: TGCAGCGTCCCAATCCAGGGGGATTACAATGAGCAGTTCTTC

size: -
D: TRBD1
V: TRBV29-1
J: TRBJ1-2
CDR3: CSVMETGDIPRDYGYTF
DNA: TGCAGCGTCATGGAGACAGGGGACATCCCCCGAGACTATGGCTACACCTTC

size: -
D: TRBD1
V: TRBV5-1
J: TRBJ1-2
CDR3: CASSGTGQGDGYTF
DNA: TGCGCCAGCAGCGGAACGGGACAGGGGGATGGCTACACCTTC

size: -
D: -
V: TRBV19
J: TRBJ2-7
CDR3: CASSIIPGPNYEQYF
DNA: TGTGCCAGTAGTATAATACCGGGACCTAACTACGAGCAGTACTTC

size: -
D: -
V: TRBV25-1
J: TRBJ2-7
CDR3: CASSEEYSSYEQYF
DNA: TGTGCCAGCAGCGAGGAGTACAGCTCCTACGAGCAGTACTTC